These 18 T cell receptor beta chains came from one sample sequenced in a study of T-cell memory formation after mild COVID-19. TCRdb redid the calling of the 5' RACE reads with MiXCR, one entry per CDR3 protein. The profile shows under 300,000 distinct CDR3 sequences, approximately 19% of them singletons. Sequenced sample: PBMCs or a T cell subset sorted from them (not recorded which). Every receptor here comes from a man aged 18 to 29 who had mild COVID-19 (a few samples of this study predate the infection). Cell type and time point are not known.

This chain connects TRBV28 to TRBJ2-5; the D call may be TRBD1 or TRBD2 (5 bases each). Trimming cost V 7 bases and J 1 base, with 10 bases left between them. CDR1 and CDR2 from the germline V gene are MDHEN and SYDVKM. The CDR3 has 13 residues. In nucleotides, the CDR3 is TGTGCCAGCAATGGGGGATCCCAAGAGACCCAGTACTTC. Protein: CASNGGSQETQYF.

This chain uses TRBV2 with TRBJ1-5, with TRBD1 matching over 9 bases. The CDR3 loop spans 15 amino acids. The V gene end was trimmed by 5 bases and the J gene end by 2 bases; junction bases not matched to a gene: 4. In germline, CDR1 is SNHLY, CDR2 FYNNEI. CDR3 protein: CASSPWTGGNQPQHF. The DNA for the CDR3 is TGTGCCAGCAGTCCTTGGACAGGGGGCAATCAGCCCCAGCATTTT.

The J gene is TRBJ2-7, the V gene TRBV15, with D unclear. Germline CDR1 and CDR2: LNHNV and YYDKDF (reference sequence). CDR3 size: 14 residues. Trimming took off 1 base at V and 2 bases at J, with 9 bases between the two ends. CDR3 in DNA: TGTGCCACCAGCAGAGTTGGCGTAACCTACGAGCAGTACTTC. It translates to CATSRVGVTYEQYF.

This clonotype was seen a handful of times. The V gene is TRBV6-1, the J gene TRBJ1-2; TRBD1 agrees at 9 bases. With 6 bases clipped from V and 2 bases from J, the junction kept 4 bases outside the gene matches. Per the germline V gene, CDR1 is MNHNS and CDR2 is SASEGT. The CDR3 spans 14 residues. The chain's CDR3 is CASRTGQGNYGYTF. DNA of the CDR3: TGTGCCAGCAGGACGGGACAGGGAAACTATGGCTACACCTTC.

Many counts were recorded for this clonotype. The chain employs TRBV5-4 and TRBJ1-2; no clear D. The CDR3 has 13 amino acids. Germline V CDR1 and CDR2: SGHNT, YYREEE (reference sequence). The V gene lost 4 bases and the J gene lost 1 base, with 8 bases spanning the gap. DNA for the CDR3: TGTGCCAGCAGCCTCGTGGATAACTATGGCTACACCTTC. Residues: CASSLVDNYGYTF.

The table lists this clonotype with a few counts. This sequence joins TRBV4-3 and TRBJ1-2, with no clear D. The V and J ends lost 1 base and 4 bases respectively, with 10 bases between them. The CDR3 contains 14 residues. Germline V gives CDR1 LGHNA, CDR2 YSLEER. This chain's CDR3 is CASSQVLGAYGYTF. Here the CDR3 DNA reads TGCGCCAGCAGCCAAGTTCTGGGTGCCTATGGCTACACCTTC.

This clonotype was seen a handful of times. CDR3 DNA sequence: TGTGCCAGCAGCCCCCCTCGCGGGGGGGCCTTAGATACGCAGTATTTT. It translates to CASSPPRGGALDTQYF. The V call is TRBV3-1, the J call TRBJ2-3; 9 bases are shared with TRBD2. The CDR3 contains 16 residues. With V trimmed by 4 bases and J by 5 bases, 10 bases remained unmatched. Germline CDR1 LGHDT, CDR2 YNNKEL (reference sequence).

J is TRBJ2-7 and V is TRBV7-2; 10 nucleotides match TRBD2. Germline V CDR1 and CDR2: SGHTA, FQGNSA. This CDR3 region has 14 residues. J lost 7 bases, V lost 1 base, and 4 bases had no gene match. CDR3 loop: CASSLVLAGREQYF. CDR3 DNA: TGTGCCAGCAGCTTAGTACTAGCGGGGAGGGAGCAGTACTTC.

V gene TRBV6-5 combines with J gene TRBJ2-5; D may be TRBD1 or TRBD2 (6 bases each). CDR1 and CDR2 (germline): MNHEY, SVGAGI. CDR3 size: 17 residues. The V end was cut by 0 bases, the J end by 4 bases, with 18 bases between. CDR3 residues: CASSYSPGVGGRETQYF. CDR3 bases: TGTGCCAGCAGTTACTCTCCGGGTGTTGGGGGGCGAGAGACCCAGTACTTC.

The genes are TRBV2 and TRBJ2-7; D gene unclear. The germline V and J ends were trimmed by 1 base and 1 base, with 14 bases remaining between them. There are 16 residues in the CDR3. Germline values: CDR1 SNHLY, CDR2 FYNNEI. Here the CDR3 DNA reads TGTGCCAGCAGTGAAGGGCCCGGAGCGCCTTCCTACGAGCAGTACGTC. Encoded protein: CASSEGPGAPSYEQYV.

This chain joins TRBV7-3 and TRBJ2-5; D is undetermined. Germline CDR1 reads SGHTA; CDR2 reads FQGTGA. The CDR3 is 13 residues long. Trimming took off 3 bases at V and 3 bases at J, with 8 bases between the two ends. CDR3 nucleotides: TGTGCCAGCAGCTTTCGACCGGAAGAGACCCAGTACTTC. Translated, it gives CASSFRPEETQYF.

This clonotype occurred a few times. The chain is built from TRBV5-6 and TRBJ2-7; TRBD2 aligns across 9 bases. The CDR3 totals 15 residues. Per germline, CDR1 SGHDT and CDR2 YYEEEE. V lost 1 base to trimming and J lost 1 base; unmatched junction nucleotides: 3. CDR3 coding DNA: TGTGCCAGCAGCTTGATTAGCGGGGGTTCCTACGAGCAGTACTTC. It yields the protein CASSLISGGSYEQYF.

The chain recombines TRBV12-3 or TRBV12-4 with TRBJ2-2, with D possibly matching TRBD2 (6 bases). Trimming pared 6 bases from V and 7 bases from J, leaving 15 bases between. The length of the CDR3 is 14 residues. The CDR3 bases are TGTGCCAGCAGGCCGGCGGGCGGGGACGGGGAGCTGTTTTTT. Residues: CASRPAGGDGELFF.

In nucleotides, the CDR3 is TGCGCCAGCAGCCAAGGACCAGGACAAGAGACCCAGTACTTC. It is translated as CASSQGPGQETQYF. The chain links TRBV4-3 to TRBJ2-5; D call uncertain. This CDR3 is 14 amino acids long. The V end lost 1 base, the J end lost 2 bases, and 8 bases lay between the germline ends. CDR1 and CDR2 from the germline V gene are LGHNA and YSLEER.

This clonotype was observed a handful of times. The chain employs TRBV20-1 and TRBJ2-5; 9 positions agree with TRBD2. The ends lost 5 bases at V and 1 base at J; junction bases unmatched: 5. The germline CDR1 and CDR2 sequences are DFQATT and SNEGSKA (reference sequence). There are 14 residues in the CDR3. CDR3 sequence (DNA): TGCAGTGCTGAGGCGGGGGGGGTCCAAGAGACCCAGTACTTC. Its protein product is CSAEAGGVQETQYF.

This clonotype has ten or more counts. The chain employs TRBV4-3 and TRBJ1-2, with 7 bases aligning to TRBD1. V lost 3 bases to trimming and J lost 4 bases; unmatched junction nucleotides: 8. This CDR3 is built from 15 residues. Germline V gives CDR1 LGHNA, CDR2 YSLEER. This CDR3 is CASSQETGTAYGYTF. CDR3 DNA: TGCGCCAGCAGCCAGGAGACTGGGACAGCCTATGGCTACACCTTC.

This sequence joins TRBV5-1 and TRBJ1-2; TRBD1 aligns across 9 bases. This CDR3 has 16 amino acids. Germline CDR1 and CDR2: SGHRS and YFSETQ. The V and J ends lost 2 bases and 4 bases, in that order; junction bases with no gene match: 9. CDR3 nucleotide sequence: TGCGCCAGCAGCTTTCTTCGCACAGGGGGCTTCTATGGCTACACCTTC. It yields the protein CASSFLRTGGFYGYTF.

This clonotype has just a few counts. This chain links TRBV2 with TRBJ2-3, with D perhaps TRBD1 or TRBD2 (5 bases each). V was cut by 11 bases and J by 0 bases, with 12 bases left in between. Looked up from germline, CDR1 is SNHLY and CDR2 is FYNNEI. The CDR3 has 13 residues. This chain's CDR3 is CAGRGPSTDTQYF. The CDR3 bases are TGTGCCGGCCGGGGACCTAGCACAGATACGCAGTATTTT.